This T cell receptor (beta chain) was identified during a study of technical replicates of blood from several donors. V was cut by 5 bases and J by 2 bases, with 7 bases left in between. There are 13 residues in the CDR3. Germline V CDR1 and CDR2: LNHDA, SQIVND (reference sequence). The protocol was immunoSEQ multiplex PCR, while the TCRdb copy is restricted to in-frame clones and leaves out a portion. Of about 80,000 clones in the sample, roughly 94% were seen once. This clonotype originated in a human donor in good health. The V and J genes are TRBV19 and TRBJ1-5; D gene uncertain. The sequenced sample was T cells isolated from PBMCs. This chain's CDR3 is CASSGSGNQPQHF. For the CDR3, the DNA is TGTGCCAGTAGTGGAAGCGGCAATCAGCCCCAGCATTTT. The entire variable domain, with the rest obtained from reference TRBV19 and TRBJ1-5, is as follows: DGGITQSPKYLFRKEGQNVTLSCEQNLNHDAMYWYRQDPGQGLRLIYYSQIVNDFQKGDIAEGYSVSREKKESFPLTVTSAQKNPTAFYLCASSGSGNQPQHFGDGTRLSIL.